The rows below give T cell receptor beta chains drawn from one sample of a study of cytomegalovirus exposure and HLA in healthy donors. Sequencing was performed with immunoSEQ multiplex PCR; in TCRdb, only in-frame clones are kept and a portion is missing. In the table there are 75,000 to 95,000 clones, approximately 80% of which are singletons. Input material: PBMCs. These receptors were obtained from a human donor in good health. Both conserved end residues are part of each CDR3. D genes are given only for firm matches. Some rows mark clone size as missing; the rest say once, few, many or name a class of expanded clone.

size	V	D	J	DNA	CDR3
few	TRBV7-4	TRBD1	TRBJ1-1	TGTGCCAGCAGCTTGTTCGGACAGGGGGGGAACACTGAAGCTTTCTTT	CASSLFGQGGNTEAFF
once	TRBV7-9	NA	TRBJ1-5	TGTGCCAGCAGTTCCGGGGGGGATCAGCCCCAGAATTTT	CASSSGGDQPQNF
NA	TRBV12-5	TRBD1	TRBJ2-2	TGTGCTAGTGGTCCCCGACAGGGTAACACCGGGGAGCTGTTTTTT	CASGPRQGNTGELFF
NA	TRBV7-9	TRBD1	TRBJ2-5	TGTGCCAGCAGCCTCTGGACAGGGGGCGAAGAGACCCAGTACTTC	CASSLWTGGEETQYF
NA	TRBV7-2	NA	TRBJ1-1	TGTGCCAGCAGTTTGACGGGGAGGACTGAAGCTTTCTTT	CASSLTGRTEAFF
NA	TRBV5-1	NA	TRBJ1-1	TGCGCCAGCAGCCAAGACAGGTTGAACACTGAAGCTTTCTTT	CASSQDRLNTEAFF
NA	TRBV15	NA	TRBJ2-1	TGTGCCACCAGCAGAGATTACTTGAACAATGAGCAGTTCTTC	CATSRDYLNNEQFF
few	TRBV2	NA	TRBJ1-1	TGTGCCACCTCCCCGGGTTACACTGAAGCTTTCTTT	CATSPGYTEAFF
medium-sized	TRBV7-4	NA	TRBJ1-1	TGTGCCAGCAGCTTAGACGCCGACGGGGGGGCGAAGAACACTGAAGCTTTCTTT	CASSLDADGGAKNTEAFF
NA	TRBV13	TRBD1	TRBJ1-6	TGTGCCAGCAGCTTAGACAGGGGCCTCAATTCACCCCTCCACTTT	CASSLDRGLNSPLHF
few	TRBV2	TRBD2	TRBJ2-3	TGTGCCAGCAGCGGGAGGGACGGTGGCGGGGGCGGCACAGATACGCAGTATTTT	CASSGRDGGGGGTDTQYF
few	TRBV2	NA	TRBJ1-1	TGTGCCAGCAAACTCACTGAAGCTTTCTTT	CASKLTEAFF
few	TRBV6-5	NA	TRBJ2-5	TGTGCCAGCAGTTATTATGGGACCGGGGGAGAGACCCAGTACTTC	CASSYYGTGGETQYF
NA	TRBV5-4	TRBD2	TRBJ2-3	TGTGCCAGCAGCCTGGGACTAGCGGGGGGACCTAGCACAGATACGCAGTATTTT	CASSLGLAGGPSTDTQYF
NA	TRBV7-8	NA	TRBJ2-7	TGTGCCAGCAGCCCCCAACAGTACGAGCAGTACTTC	CASSPQQYEQYF
NA	TRBV6-6	TRBD1	TRBJ2-7	TGTGCCAGCAGGTCGACAGGGGAGTCCTACGAGCAGTACTTC	CASRSTGESYEQYF
NA	TRBV6-5	NA	TRBJ2-1	TGTGCCAGCAGTTACGGGGCTGAGCAGTTCTTC	CASSYGAEQFF
NA	TRBV5-5	NA	TRBJ1-4	TGTGCCAGCAGCCTCAGACCTACGGGACCCCCGGGGGGTAATGAAAAACTGTTTTTT	CASSLRPTGPPGGNEKLFF